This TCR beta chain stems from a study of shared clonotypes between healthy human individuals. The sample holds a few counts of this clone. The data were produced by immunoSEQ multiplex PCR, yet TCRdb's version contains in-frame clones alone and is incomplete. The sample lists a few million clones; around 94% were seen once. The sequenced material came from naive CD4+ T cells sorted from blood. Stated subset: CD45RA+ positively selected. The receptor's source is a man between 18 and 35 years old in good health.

The CDR3 protein is CASSFGARNYGYTF. As DNA, the CDR3 is TGTGCCAGCAGTTTCGGGGCCCGTAACTATGGCTACACCTTC. The V gene is TRBV28, the J gene TRBJ1-2, with a weak D call TRBD1 (5 bases). The CDR3 is 14 residues long. V lost 3 bases and J 1 base, leaving 9 bases between the germline ends. Germline V gene sequence: CDR1 MDHEN, CDR2 SYDVKM.